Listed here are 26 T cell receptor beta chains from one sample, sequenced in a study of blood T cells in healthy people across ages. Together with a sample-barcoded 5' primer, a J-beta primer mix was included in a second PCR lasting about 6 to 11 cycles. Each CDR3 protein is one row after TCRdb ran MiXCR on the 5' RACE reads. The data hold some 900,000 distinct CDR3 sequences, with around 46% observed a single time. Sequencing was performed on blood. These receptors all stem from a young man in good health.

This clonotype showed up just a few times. The CDR3 here is CASSLAKRTGMSTDTQYF. The CDR3, as DNA: TGCGCCAGCAGCTTGGCCAAGAGGACAGGAATGAGCACAGATACGCAGTATTTT. This chain uses TRBV5-1 with TRBJ2-3; 7 bases are shared with TRBD1. Germline CDR1 reads SGHRS; CDR2 reads YFSETQ. The CDR3 loop spans 18 amino acids. V lost 0 bases, J lost 0 bases, and 10 bases stayed unmatched.

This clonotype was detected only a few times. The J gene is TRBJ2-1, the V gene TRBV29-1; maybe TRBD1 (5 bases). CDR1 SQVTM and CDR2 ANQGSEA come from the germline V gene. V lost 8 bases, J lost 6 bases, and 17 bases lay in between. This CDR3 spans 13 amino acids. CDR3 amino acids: CSTNQDIPNEQFF. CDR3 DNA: TGCAGCACCAACCAGGACATTCCCAATGAGCAGTTCTTC.

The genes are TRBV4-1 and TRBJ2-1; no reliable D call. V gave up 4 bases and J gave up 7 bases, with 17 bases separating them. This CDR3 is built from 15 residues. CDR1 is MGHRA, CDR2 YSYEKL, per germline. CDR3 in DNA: TGCGCCAGCAGCCGTGGATTCGTCGGCGCGAATGAGCAGTTCTTC. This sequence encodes CASSRGFVGANEQFF.

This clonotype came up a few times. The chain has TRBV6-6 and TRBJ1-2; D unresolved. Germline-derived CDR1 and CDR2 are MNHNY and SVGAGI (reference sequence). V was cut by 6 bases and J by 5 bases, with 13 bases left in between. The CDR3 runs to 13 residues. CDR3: CASRPASPYGYTF. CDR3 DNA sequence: TGTGCCAGCAGGCCCGCCAGCCCATATGGCTACACCTTC.

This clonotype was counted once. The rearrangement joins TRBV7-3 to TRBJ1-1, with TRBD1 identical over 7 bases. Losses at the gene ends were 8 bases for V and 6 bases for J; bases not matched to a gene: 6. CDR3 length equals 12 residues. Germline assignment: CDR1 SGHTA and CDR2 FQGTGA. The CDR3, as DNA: TGTGCCAGCCGACAGGGAACCGCTGAAGCTTTCTTT. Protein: CASRQGTAEAFF.

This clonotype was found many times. CDR3 sequence: CASSLGVLREAFF. The CDR3 nucleotides read TGTGCCAGCAGTTTAGGCGTATTGCGGGAAGCTTTCTTT. V usage is TRBV27 and J usage is TRBJ1-1; D gene unclear. The ends were cut back, 2 bases at V and 8 bases at J, with 12 bases in the middle. The CDR3 is made up of 13 amino acids. In germline, CDR1 is MNHEY, CDR2 SMNVEV (reference sequence).

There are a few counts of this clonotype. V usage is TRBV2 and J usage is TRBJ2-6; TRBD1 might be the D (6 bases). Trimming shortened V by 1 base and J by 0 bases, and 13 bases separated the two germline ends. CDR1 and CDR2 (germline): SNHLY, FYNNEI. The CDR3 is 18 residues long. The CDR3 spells CASSEGTENLSGANVLTF. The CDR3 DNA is TGTGCCAGCAGTGAAGGGACAGAAAATCTCTCTGGGGCCAACGTCCTGACTTTC.

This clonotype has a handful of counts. The CDR3, as DNA: TGCAGTGCCTCCGGGACTCCACTAGCCTACGAGCAGTACTTC. Protein sequence: CSASGTPLAYEQYF. The J gene is TRBJ2-7, the V gene TRBV20-1; TRBD2 is a possible D gene (6 bases). The CDR3 runs 14 residues. Germline V CDR1 and CDR2: DFQATT, SNEGSKA (reference sequence). Trimming left V 6 bases short and J 2 bases short, with 17 bases between.

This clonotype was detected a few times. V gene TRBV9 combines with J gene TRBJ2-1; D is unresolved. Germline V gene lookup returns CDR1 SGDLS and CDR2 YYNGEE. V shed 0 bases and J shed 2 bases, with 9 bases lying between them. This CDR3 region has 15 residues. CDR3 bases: TGTGCCAGCAGCGTAGAGTTTGCCGCCTACAATGAGCAGTTCTTC. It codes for CASSVEFAAYNEQFF.

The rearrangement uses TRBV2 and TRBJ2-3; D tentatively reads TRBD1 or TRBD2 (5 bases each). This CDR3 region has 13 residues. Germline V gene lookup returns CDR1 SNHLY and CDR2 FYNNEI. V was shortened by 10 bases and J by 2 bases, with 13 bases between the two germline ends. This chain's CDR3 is CATRGYLTDTQYF. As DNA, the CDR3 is TGTGCCACCCGGGGCTACCTCACAGATACGCAGTATTTT.

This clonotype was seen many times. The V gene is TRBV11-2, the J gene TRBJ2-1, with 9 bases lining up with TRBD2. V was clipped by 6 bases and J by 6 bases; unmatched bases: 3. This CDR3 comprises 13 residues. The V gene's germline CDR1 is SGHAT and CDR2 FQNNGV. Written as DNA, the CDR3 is TGTGCCAGCAGTTTGGGACTAGCCAATGAGCAGTTCTTC. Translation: CASSLGLANEQFF.

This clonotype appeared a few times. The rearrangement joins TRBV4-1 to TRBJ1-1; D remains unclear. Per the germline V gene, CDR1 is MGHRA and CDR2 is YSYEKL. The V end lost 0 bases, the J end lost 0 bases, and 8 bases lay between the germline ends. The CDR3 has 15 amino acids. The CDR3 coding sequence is TGCGCCAGCAGCCAAGAATCGAACCTGAACACTGAAGCTTTCTTT. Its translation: CASSQESNLNTEAFF.

CDR3 sequence (DNA): TGTGCCAGCAGCTCGGGCCCGGCAGCGCAGTATTTT. It yields the protein CASSSGPAAQYF. V usage is TRBV7-9 and J usage is TRBJ2-3, with D unclear. Germline CDR1 reads SEHNR; CDR2 reads FQNEAQ (reference sequence). The V end lost 4 bases, the J end lost 10 bases, and 12 bases lay between the germline ends. The length of the CDR3 is 12 residues.

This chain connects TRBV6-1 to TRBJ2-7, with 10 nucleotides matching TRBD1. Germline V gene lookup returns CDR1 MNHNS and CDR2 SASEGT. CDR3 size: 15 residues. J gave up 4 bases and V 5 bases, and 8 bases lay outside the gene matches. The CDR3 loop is CASSSHGTGVYEQYF. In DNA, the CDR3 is TGTGCCAGCAGTTCACACGGGACAGGGGTGTACGAGCAGTACTTC.

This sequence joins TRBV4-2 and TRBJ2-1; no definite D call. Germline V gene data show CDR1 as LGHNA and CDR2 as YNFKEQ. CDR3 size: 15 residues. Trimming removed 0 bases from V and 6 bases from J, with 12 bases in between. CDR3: CASSQDRARSNEQFF. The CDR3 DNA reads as TGTGCCAGCAGCCAAGATCGGGCAAGGTCCAATGAGCAGTTCTTC.

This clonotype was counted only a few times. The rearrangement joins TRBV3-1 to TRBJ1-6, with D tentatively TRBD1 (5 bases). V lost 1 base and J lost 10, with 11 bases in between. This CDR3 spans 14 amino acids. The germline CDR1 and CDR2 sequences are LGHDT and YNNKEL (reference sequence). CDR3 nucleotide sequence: TGTGCCAGCAGCCAAGTAGGGGTAAGATCACCCCTCCACTTT. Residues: CASSQVGVRSPLHF.

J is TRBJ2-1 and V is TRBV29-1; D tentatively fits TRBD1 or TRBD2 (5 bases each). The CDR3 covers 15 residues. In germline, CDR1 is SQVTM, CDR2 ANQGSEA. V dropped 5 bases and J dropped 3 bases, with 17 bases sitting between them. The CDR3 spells CSVTGPQSRYNEQFF. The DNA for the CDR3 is TGCAGCGTTACGGGGCCTCAAAGCCGCTACAATGAGCAGTTCTTC.

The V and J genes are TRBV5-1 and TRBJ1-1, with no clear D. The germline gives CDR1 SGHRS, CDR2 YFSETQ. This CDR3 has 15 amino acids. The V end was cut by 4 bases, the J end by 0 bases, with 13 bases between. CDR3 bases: TGCGCCAGCAGCCCCAGCGGCGGATTGAACACTGAAGCTTTCTTT. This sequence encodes CASSPSGGLNTEAFF.

The CDR3 DNA sequence: TGTGCCAGCAGAGAGGCCGGAGACGCTACGCAGTATTTT. Its protein product is CASREAGDATQYF. This chain uses TRBV14 with TRBJ2-3; D unclear. There are 13 residues in the CDR3. V was clipped by 6 bases and J by 8 bases, with 15 bases between them. Germline CDR1 is SGHDN and CDR2 is FVKESK.

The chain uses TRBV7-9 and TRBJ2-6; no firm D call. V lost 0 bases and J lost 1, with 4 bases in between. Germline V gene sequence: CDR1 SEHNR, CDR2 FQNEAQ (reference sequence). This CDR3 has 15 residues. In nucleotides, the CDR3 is TGTGCCAGCAGCTTAGCAGAATCTGGGGCCAACGTCCTGACTTTC. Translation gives CASSLAESGANVLTF.

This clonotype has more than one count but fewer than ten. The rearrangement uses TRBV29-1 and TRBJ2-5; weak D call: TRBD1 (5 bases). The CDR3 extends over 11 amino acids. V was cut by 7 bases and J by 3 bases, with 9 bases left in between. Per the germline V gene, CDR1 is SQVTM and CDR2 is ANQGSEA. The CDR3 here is CSGGAEETQYF. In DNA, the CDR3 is TGCAGCGGTGGGGCAGAAGAGACCCAGTACTTC.

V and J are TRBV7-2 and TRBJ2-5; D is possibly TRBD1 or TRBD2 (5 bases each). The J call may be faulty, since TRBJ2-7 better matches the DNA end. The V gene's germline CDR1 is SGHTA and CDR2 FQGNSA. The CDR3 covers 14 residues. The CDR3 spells CATGLGQGPYEQYF. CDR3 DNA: TGTGCCACCGGGTTGGGGCAGGGACCCTACGAGCAGTACTTC.

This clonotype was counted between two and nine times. The CDR3 loop is CASSQDGDSYYGYTF. The CDR3 region has the DNA TGCGCCAGCAGCCAAGACGGGGACAGTTATTATGGCTACACCTTC. V is TRBV4-1 and J is TRBJ1-2, with 7 bases matching TRBD1. This CDR3 has 15 residues. Germline V gives CDR1 MGHRA, CDR2 YSYEKL. V gave up 0 bases and J gave up 5 bases; unmatched junction bases: 6.

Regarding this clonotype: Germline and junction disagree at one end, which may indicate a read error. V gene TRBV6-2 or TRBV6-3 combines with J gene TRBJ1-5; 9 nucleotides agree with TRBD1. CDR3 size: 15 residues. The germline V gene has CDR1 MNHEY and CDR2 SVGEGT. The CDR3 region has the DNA TGTGCCAGCAGTCGGGACAGGGAAAGCAGTCAGCCCCAGCATTTT. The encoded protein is CASSRDRESSQPQHF.

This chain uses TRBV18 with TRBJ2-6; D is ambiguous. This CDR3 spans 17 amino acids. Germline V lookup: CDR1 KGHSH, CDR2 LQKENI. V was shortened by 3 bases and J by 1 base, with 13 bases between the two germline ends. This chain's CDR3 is CASSPVADLSGANVLTF. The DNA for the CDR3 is TGTGCCAGCTCACCGGTGGCCGACCTATCTGGGGCCAACGTCCTGACTTTC.

The CDR3 sequence: CASSLAMGRDTEAFF. The DNA of the CDR3 is TGTGCCAGCAGCTTAGCGATGGGAAGGGACACTGAAGCTTTCTTT. This chain connects TRBV7-2 to TRBJ1-1, with no clear D. Trimming shortened V by 0 bases and J by 3 bases, and 11 bases separated the two germline ends. The CDR3 has 15 amino acids. Germline V gives CDR1 SGHTA, CDR2 FQGNSA.